This entry describes one T cell receptor beta chain. V dropped 2 bases and J dropped 10 bases, with 9 bases sitting between them. Germline lookup yields CDR1 SGHDN and CDR2 FVKESK. CDR3 length: 11 residues. Some clones are missing from TCRdb's copy, which holds only in-frame ones; the method was immunoSEQ multiplex PCR. Of a few hundred thousand clones in the sample, approximately 80% were seen once. This specimen belongs to a study of blood T cell repertoires in COVID-19. Whole-study context: Acute-phase and convalescent COVID-19 samples originated in the United States, Italy and Spain. Sample material is recorded as cDNA or gDNA derived from T cells, B-cell-depleted T cells, or PBMCs.

This sequence joins TRBV14 and TRBJ2-7; TRBD1 might be the D (5 bases). Sequencing used peripheral blood. This TCR was recovered from a man aged 25-45 years with active or convalescent COVID-19. CDR3: CASSQSGKQYF. Here the CDR3 DNA reads TGTGCCAGCAGCCAATCAGGGAAACAGTACTTC.